This T cell receptor (beta chain) is from a study of CD8+ T cells in alopecia areata. Treatment specified: oral pan-JAK inhibitor, 5-10 mg twice daily. cDNA reverse transcribed from extracted RNA served as the sequencing template. The table came from immunoSEQ multiplex PCR; TCRdb's copy has only in-frame clones and leaves some out. This sample has about 180,000 clones, with approximately 51% found just once. This CDR3 has 12 residues. The junction had 9 bases not matched to a gene; V was cut back by 8 bases and J by 8 bases. Germline lookup yields CDR1 GTSNPN and CDR2 SVGIG (reference sequence). This sequence joins TRBV30 and TRBJ1-2, with 9 bases that match TRBD1. This receptor was identified in a human donor with alopecia areata. Sequences were derived from CD8+ T cells sorted from blood, sampled at week 52, from a patient treated with tofacitinib. The CDR3 spells CARSGTGFGYTF. CDR3 in DNA: TGTGCCCGATCCGGGACAGGGTTCGGCTACACCTTC.